This T cell receptor (beta chain) was identified during a study of long-term antiretroviral therapy in people with HIV. Study findings and constraints: The study lacked data on ART adherence, viral resistance or therapy changes.

The assay used was immunoSEQ (version v3.0), run at survey level. Sequencing targeted 40,000-50,000 T-cell genomes per sample. The protocol was immunoSEQ multiplex PCR, while the TCRdb copy is restricted to in-frame clones and leaves out a portion. Of roughly 20,000 clones listed, roughly 85% are singletons. Every sample had roughly 1-11 million cryopreserved PBMC in it before DNA extraction. Concerning this clone: Its antigen is as yet unknown.

The CDR3 has 14 amino acids. The germline V gene encodes CDR1 SNHLY and CDR2 FYNNEI. Trimming removed 2 bases at V and 4 bases at J, with 11 bases between. Source: unsorted PBMCs, taken 4.1 years after starting antiretroviral therapy. V is TRBV2 and J is TRBJ1-2, with D tentatively TRBD1 (5 bases). This TCR came from a middle-aged woman with HIV. CDR3 sequence (DNA): TGTGCCAGCAGTGAACTTCAAGGGACCTATGGCTACACCTTC. This gives the protein CASSELQGTYGYTF. The entire variable domain, with the rest obtained from reference TRBV2 and TRBJ1-2, is as follows: EPEVTQTPSHQVTQMGQEVILRCVPISNHLYFYWYRQILGQKVEFLVSFYNNEISEKSEIFDDQFSVERPDGSNFTLKIRSTKLEDSAMYFCASSELQGTYGYTFGSGTRLTVV.